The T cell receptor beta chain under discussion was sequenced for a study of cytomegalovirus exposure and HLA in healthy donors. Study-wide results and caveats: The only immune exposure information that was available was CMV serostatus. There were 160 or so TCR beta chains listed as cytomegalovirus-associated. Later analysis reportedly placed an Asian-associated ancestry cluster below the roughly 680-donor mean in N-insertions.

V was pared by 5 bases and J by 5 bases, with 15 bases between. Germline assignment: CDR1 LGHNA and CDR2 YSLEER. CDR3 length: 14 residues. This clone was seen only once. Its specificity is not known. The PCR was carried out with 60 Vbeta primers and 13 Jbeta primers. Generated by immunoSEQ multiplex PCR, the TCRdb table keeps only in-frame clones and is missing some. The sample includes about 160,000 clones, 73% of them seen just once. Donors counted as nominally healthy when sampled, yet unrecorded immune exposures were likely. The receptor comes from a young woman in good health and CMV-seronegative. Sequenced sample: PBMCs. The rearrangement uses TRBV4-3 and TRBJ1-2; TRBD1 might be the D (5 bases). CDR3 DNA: TGCGCCAGCAGCAAAGTTTCAGGGCTTTATGGCTACACCTTC. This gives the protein CASSKVSGLYGYTF.